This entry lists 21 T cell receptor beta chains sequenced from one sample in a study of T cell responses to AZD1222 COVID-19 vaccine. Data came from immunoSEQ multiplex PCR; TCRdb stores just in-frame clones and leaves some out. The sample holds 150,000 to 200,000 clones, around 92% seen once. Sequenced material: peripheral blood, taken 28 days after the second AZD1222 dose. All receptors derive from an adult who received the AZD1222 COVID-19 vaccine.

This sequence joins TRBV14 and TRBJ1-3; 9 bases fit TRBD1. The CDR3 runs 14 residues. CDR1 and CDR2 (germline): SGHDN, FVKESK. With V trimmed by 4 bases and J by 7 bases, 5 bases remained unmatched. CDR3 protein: CASSPGTGWNTIYF. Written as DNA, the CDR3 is TGTGCCAGCAGCCCCGGGACAGGGTGGAACACCATATATTTT.

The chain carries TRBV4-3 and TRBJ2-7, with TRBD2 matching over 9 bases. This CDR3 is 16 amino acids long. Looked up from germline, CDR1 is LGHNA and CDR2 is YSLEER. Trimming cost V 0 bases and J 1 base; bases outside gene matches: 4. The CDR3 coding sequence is TGCGCCAGCAGCCAAGATCGGCTAGCGGGGTCCTACGAGCAGTACTTC. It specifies CASSQDRLAGSYEQYF.

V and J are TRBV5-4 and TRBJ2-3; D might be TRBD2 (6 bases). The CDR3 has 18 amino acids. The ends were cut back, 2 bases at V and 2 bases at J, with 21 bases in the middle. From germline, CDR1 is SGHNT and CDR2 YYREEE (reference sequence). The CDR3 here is CASSFAPSGSGFTDTQYF. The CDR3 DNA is TGTGCCAGCAGCTTCGCACCTTCGGGCAGCGGGTTCACAGATACGCAGTATTTT.

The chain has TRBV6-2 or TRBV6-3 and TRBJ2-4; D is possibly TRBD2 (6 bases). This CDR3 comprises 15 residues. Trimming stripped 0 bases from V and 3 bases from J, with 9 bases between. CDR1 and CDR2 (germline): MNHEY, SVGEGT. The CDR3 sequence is CASSYSGGNKNIQYF. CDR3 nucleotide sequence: TGTGCCAGCAGTTACTCCGGGGGAAACAAAAACATTCAGTACTTC.

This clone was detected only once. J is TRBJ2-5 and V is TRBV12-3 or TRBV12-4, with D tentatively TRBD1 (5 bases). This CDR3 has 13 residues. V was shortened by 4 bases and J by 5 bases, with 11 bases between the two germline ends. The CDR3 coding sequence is TGTGCCAGCAGTTGTGGGGCTCTGGAGACCCAGTACTTC. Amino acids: CASSCGALETQYF.

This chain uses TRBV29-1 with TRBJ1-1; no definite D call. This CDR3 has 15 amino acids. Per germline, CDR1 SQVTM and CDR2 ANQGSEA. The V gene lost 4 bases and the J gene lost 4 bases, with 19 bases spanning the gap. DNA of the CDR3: TGCAGCGTTGTCCTAGCGGGCGCGCGGGGCACTGAAGCTTTCTTT. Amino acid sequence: CSVVLAGARGTEAFF.

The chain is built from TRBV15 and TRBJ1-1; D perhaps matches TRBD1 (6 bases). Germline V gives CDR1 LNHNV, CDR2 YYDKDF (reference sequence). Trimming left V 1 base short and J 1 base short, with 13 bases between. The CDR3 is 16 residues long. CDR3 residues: CATSRGGAGWNTEAFF. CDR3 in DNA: TGTGCCACCAGCAGAGGGGGGGCGGGTTGGAACACTGAAGCTTTCTTT. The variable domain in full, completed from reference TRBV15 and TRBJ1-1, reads DAMVIQNPRYQVTQFGKPVTLSCSQTLNHNVMYWYQQKSSQAPKLLFHYYDKDFNNEADTPDNFQSRRPNTSFCFLDIRSPGLGDTAMYLCATSRGGAGWNTEAFFGQGTRLTVV.

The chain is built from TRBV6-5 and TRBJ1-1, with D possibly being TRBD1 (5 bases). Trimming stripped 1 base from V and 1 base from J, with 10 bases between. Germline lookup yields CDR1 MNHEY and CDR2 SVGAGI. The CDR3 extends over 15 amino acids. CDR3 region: CASSYWGLGNTEAFF. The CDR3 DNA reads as TGTGCCAGCAGTTACTGGGGCCTAGGGAACACTGAAGCTTTCTTT.

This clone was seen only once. This chain's CDR3 is CASSLGGLGHEQYF. The CDR3 region has the DNA TGTGCCAGCAGCTTAGGCGGATTGGGGCACGAGCAGTACTTC. The chain employs TRBV11-2 and TRBJ2-7, with D possibly being TRBD1 (5 bases). Germline V gene lookup returns CDR1 SGHAT and CDR2 FQNNGV. The CDR3 loop spans 14 amino acids. With 1 base removed from V and 5 bases from J, the gap between germline ends came to 12 bases.

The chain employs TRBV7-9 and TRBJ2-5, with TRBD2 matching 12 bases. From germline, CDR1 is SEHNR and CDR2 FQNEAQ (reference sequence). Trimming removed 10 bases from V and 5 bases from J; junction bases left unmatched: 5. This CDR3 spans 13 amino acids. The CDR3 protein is CATPTSGSETQYF. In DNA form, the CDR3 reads TGTGCCACTCCGACTAGCGGGAGTGAGACCCAGTACTTC.

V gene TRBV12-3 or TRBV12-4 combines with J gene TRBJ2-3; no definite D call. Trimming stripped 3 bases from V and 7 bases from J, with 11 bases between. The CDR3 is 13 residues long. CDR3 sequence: CASSLALGNTQYF. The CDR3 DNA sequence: TGTGCCAGCAGTTTGGCCCTAGGTAATACGCAGTATTTT.

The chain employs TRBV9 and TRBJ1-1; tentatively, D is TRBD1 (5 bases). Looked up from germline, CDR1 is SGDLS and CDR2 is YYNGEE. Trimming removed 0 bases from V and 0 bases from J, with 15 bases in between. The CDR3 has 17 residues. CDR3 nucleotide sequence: TGTGCCAGCAGCGTAGGGGGGTCTGTACAGATGAACACTGAAGCTTTCTTT. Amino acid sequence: CASSVGGSVQMNTEAFF.

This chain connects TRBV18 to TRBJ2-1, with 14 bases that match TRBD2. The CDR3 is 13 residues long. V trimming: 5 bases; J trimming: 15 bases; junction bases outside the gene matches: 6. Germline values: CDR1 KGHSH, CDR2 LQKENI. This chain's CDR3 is CASSVGLAGGGFF. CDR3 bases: TGTGCCAGCTCAGTCGGACTAGCGGGAGGCGGGTTCTTC. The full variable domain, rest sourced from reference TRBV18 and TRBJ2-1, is NAGVMQNPRHLVRRRGQEARLRCSPMKGHSHVYWYRQLPEEGLKFMVYLQKENIIDESGMPKERFSAEFPKEGPSILRIQQVVRGDSAAYFCASSVGLAGGGFFGPGTRLTVL.

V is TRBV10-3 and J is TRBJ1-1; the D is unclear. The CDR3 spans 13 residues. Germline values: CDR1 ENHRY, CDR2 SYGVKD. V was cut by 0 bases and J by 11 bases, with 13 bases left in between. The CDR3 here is CAISESRAAAAFF. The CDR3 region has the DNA TGTGCCATCAGTGAGTCGCGGGCCGCAGCGGCTTTCTTT.

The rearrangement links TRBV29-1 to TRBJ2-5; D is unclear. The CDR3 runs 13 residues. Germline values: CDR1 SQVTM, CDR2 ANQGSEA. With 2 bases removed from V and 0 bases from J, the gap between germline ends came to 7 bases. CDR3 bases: TGCAGCGTTGAATTAGAGTACCAAGAGACCCAGTACTTC. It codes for CSVELEYQETQYF.

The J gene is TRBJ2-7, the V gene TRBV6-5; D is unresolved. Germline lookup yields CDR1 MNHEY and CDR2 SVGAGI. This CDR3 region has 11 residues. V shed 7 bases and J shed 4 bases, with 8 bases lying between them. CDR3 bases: TGTGCCAGCATGAACAAATACGAGCAGTACTTC. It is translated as CASMNKYEQYF.

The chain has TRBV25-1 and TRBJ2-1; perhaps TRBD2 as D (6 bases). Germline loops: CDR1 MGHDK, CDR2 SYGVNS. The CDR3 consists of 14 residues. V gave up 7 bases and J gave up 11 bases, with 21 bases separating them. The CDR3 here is CASTPSAGTQKQFF. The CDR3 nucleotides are TGTGCCAGCACTCCGTCCGCCGGGACTCAGAAGCAGTTCTTC. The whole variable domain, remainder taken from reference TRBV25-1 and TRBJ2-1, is EADIYQTPRYLVIGTGKKITLECSQTMGHDKMYWYQQDPGMELHLIHYSYGVNSTEKGDLSSESTVSRIRTEHFPLTLESARPSHTSQYLCASTPSAGTQKQFFGPGTRLTVL.

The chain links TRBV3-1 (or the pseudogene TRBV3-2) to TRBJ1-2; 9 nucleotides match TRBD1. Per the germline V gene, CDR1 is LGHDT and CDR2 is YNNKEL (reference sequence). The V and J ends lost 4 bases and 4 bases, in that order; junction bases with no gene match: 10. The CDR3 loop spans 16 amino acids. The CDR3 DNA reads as TGTGCCAGCAGCCCAGATCCCGGGACAGGGAGCTATGGCTACACCTTC. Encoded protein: CASSPDPGTGSYGYTF.

The CDR3 reads CASVPWTSGRSYNEQFF. The CDR3, as DNA: TGTGCCAGCGTACCCTGGACTAGCGGGCGATCCTACAATGAGCAGTTCTTC. The chain employs TRBV2 and TRBJ2-1, with 11 bases lining up with TRBD2. From germline, CDR1 is SNHLY and CDR2 FYNNEI. The CDR3 is made up of 17 amino acids. The V and J ends lost 8 bases and 1 base, in that order; junction bases with no gene match: 10. Looking up the rest from reference TRBV2 and TRBJ2-1 gives the full variable domain: EPEVTQTPSHQVTQMGQEVILRCVPISNHLYFYWYRQILGQKVEFLVSFYNNEISEKSEIFDDQFSVERPDGSNFTLKIRSTKLEDSAMYFCASVPWTSGRSYNEQFFGPGTRLTVL.

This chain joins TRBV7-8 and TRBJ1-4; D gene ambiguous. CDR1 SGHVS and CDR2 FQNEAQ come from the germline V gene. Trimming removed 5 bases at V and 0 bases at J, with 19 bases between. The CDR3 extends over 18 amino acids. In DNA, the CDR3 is TGTGCCAGCAGCCCAATAGTCCCGGGCGGAGCAACTAATGAAAAACTGTTTTTT. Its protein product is CASSPIVPGGATNEKLFF.

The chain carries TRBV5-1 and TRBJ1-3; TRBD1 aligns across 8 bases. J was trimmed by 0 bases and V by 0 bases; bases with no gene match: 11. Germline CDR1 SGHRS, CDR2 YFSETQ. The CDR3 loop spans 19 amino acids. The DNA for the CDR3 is TGCGCCAGCAGCTTGGATCGGACAGGGACCCTAAACTCTGGAAACACCATATATTTT. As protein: CASSLDRTGTLNSGNTIYF. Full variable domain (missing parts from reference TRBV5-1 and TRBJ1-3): KAGVTQTPRYLIKTRGQQVTLSCSPISGHRSVSWYQQTPGQGLQFLFEYFSETQRNKGNFPGRFSGRQFSNSRSEMNVSTLELGDSALYLCASSLDRTGTLNSGNTIYFGEGSWLTVV.